This is a list of T cell receptor beta chains from one sample in a study of T-cell reconstitution after alpha-beta-depleted transplantation in children. TCRdb processed the PCR reads anew with MiXCR; each CDR3 protein has one entry. The sample lists 230,000 or so distinct CDR3 sequences, 12% occurring once. Sample: PBMCs from the stem cell graft donor, taken from the stem cell graft. The receptors stem from a human donor who donated a stem cell graft to a child with acute lymphoblastic leukemia. Each CDR3 is given with its conserved first and last residue. Fields, in order: J gene, D gene, V gene, CDR3 protein. A D gene is named only where the DNA matches it firmly.

J gene: TRBJ2-1; D gene: TRBD1; V gene: TRBV7-3; CDR3 protein: CASSLTIGQGEQFF
J gene: TRBJ1-5; D gene: -; V gene: TRBV4-3; CDR3 protein: CASSQDRTGSRSQHF
J gene: TRBJ1-2; D gene: -; V gene: TRBV20-1; CDR3 protein: CSALLRDTGYTF
J gene: TRBJ2-1; D gene: TRBD2; V gene: TRBV27; CDR3 protein: CASGIAGGSSYNEQFF
J gene: TRBJ1-4; D gene: TRBD1; V gene: TRBV4-1; CDR3 protein: CASSQWDRGNEKLFF
J gene: TRBJ1-2; D gene: -; V gene: TRBV27; CDR3 protein: CASAGPYGYTF
J gene: TRBJ2-1; D gene: -; V gene: TRBV7-9; CDR3 protein: CASSSPQEYNEQFF
J gene: TRBJ1-1; D gene: -; V gene: TRBV7-8; CDR3 protein: CASSLVPSGNLNTEAFF
J gene: TRBJ2-1; D gene: -; V gene: TRBV4-3; CDR3 protein: CASSHDLSSYNEQFF
J gene: TRBJ2-7; D gene: TRBD2; V gene: TRBV12-3/TRBV12-4; CDR3 protein: CASSPPAGPAYEQYF
J gene: TRBJ1-1; D gene: -; V gene: TRBV30; CDR3 protein: CAWSPRRNTEAFF
J gene: TRBJ2-6; D gene: TRBD1; V gene: TRBV20-1; CDR3 protein: CSVNRGAGANVLTF
J gene: TRBJ1-2; D gene: -; V gene: TRBV25-1; CDR3 protein: CASSERREDGYTF
J gene: TRBJ2-7; D gene: TRBD2; V gene: TRBV4-3; CDR3 protein: CASSRLAGGNYEQYF
J gene: TRBJ2-5; D gene: -; V gene: TRBV7-2; CDR3 protein: CASSQGVPTPLETQYF
J gene: TRBJ1-2; D gene: TRBD1; V gene: TRBV5-1; CDR3 protein: CASSQTTDRVGYTF
J gene: TRBJ2-7; D gene: -; V gene: TRBV28; CDR3 protein: CASSLGAPEGRSYEQYF
J gene: TRBJ2-6; D gene: -; V gene: TRBV4-3; CDR3 protein: CASSQDSVSGANVLTF
J gene: TRBJ2-5; D gene: TRBD2; V gene: TRBV7-9; CDR3 protein: CASSLKVSGRGETQYF
J gene: TRBJ2-5; D gene: TRBD2; V gene: TRBV6-2/TRBV6-3; CDR3 protein: CASSLGLAGGVPQETQYF
J gene: TRBJ2-7; D gene: -; V gene: TRBV5-1; CDR3 protein: CASSLQDPQDEQYF
J gene: TRBJ1-1; D gene: -; V gene: TRBV24-1; CDR3 protein: CATSDRGNAEAFF
J gene: TRBJ2-7; D gene: -; V gene: TRBV10-3; CDR3 protein: CAISGASSYEQYF
J gene: TRBJ1-1; D gene: -; V gene: TRBV12-3/TRBV12-4; CDR3 protein: CASMGRRNTEAFF
J gene: TRBJ1-2; D gene: TRBD1; V gene: TRBV6-6; CDR3 protein: CASSLTGPGGYTF
J gene: TRBJ1-4; D gene: -; V gene: TRBV6-1; CDR3 protein: CASSGGGRDEKLFF
J gene: TRBJ2-5; D gene: -; V gene: TRBV7-8; CDR3 protein: CASSYPAQYF
J gene: TRBJ2-2; D gene: TRBD2; V gene: TRBV10-3; CDR3 protein: CAIADSGRFTGELFF
J gene: TRBJ2-5; D gene: TRBD1; V gene: TRBV24-1; CDR3 protein: CATSDGTVYETQYF
J gene: TRBJ1-4; D gene: -; V gene: TRBV7-9; CDR3 protein: CASSFPKDPRADEKLFF
J gene: TRBJ2-5; D gene: TRBD2; V gene: TRBV28; CDR3 protein: CASSLLAEETQYF
J gene: TRBJ1-5; D gene: -; V gene: TRBV4-3; CDR3 protein: CASSQERGGRQPQHF
J gene: TRBJ2-3; D gene: TRBD2; V gene: TRBV5-1; CDR3 protein: CASSPSGRRGTDTQYF
J gene: TRBJ1-4; D gene: TRBD1; V gene: TRBV11-2; CDR3 protein: CASTSGRGHEKLFF
J gene: TRBJ2-3; D gene: TRBD2; V gene: TRBV5-1; CDR3 protein: CASSLGLAITSTDTQYF
J gene: TRBJ1-1; D gene: -; V gene: TRBV11-2; CDR3 protein: CASSLDRGLNTEAFF
J gene: TRBJ1-2; D gene: -; V gene: TRBV20-1; CDR3 protein: CSARLGAHGYTF
J gene: TRBJ2-3; D gene: -; V gene: TRBV24-1; CDR3 protein: CATGERDTQYF
J gene: TRBJ2-1; D gene: TRBD2; V gene: TRBV5-1; CDR3 protein: CASSSVGAGAYNEQFF
J gene: TRBJ1-1; D gene: -; V gene: TRBV20-1; CDR3 protein: CSALGGYTEAFF